The clone carrying this T cell receptor beta chain was seen only a few times. Its antigen is unidentified. Genomic DNA templated the TCR beta VDJ and CDR3 profiling. Using its own MiXCR run on the reads, TCRdb lists one record per CDR3 protein. The table lists 450,000 to 600,000 distinct CDR3 sequences, approximately 33% of them singletons, with less than 0.85% in the top ten. This entry is derived from a study of CD8+CD57+ T cells in acquired aplastic anemia. Study-wide context: Mean DNA quantity obtained from sorted CD4+ and CD8+ cells was about 3.5 ug. Study-level points and caveats: Comparison of patients with controls identified approximately 28 shared CD8+ CDR3 sequences.

This CDR3 has 15 residues. Germline V gene data show CDR1 as SGHRS and CDR2 as YFSETQ. V was cut by 0 bases and J by 4 bases, with 12 bases left in between. All sequencing subjects had displayed CD8+CD57+ cell expansion on flow cytometry. The source of this sequence is a human donor with aplastic anemia. Material for sequencing was sorted CD4+, CD8+, or CD8+CD57+ T cells (not recorded which) from PBMCs. The chain couples TRBV5-1 to TRBJ2-3; D possibly corresponds to TRBD2 (5 bases). The CDR3, as DNA: TGCGCCAGCAGCTTGGAGTCCTTCGGGGCAGATACGCAGTATTTT. This sequence encodes CASSLESFGADTQYF.